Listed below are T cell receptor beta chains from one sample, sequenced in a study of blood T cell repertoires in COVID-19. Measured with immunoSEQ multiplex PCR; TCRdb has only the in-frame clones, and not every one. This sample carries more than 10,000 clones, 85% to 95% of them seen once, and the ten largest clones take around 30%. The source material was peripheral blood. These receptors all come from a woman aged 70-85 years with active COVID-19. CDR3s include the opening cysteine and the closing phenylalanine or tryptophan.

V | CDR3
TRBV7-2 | CASSLDSAGWDEQYF
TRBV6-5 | CASSYSRQGRNYGYTF
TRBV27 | CASSLSMGLATRGHTDTQYF
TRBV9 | CASSQRQTTGELFF
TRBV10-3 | CAIRPTGAGELFF
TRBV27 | CASSPHRDRGQPQHF
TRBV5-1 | CASSSTGNTGELFF
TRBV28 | CASSLAQGVGQPQHF
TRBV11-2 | CASSFSGQVLSYEQYF
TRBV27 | CASRTSGAKGYNEQFF
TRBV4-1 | CASSQVGGLAGVGEQFF
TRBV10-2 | CASTSSGNTIYF
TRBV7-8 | CASSFKRENYEQYF
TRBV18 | CASSPGSNYGYTF
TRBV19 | CASSSRQGETQYF
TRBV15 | CATSLQRGSHYEQYF
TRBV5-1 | CASSLAGANTGELFF
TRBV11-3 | CASSRRRGLSYEQYF
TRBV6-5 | CASFFVQDGYTF
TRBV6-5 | CASGTGGNQETQYF
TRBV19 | CASSNQGSSGNTIYF
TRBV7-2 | CASSLTPNYGYTF
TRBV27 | CASSFVGGSTEAFF
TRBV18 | CASSPGTSGEETQYF
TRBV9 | CASSVTPGLAGVATDTQYF
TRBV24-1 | CATSDSPGSTDTQYF
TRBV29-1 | CSYTHRQGGAYTEAFF
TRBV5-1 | CASSLLGRQETQYF
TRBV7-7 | CASSLSGRGSDTQYF
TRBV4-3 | CASSPTGGTYGYTF
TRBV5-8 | CASSFGGGQPQHF
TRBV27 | CASTEGQGGTDTQYF
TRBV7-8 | CASSLAWGGDEKLFF
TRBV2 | CASSIGQAASGQFF
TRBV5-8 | CASSLALTGWGQPQHF
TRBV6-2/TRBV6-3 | CASSSEQEEYQETQYF
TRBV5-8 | CASSGGAYSNQPQHF
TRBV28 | CASSLVKGQGSKAQHF
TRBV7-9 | CASSPKLRESSSYEQYF